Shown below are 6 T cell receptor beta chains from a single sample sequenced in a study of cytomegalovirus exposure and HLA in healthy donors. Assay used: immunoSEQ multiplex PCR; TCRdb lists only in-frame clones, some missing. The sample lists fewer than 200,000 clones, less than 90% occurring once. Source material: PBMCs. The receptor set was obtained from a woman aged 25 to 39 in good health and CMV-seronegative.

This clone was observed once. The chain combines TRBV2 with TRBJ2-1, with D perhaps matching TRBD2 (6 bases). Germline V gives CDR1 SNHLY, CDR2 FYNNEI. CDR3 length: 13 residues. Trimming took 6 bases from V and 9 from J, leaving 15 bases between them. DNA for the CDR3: TGTGCCAGCAGGTGGAGACGGGAGAGTGAGCAGTTCTTC. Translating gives CASRWRRESEQFF.

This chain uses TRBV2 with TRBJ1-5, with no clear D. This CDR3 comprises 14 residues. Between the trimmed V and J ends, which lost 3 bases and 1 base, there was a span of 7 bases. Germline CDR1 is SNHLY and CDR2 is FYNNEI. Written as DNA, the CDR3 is TGTGCCAGCAGTGAGCTTGCCAGCAATCAGCCCCAGCATTTT. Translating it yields CASSELASNQPQHF.

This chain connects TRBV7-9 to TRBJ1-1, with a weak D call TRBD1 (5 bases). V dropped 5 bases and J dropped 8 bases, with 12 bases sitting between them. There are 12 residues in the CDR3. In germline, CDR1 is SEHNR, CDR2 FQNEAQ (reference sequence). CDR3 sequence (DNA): TGTGCCAGCAGCCCCGGGGCAGACGAAGCTTTCTTT. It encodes CASSPGADEAFF.

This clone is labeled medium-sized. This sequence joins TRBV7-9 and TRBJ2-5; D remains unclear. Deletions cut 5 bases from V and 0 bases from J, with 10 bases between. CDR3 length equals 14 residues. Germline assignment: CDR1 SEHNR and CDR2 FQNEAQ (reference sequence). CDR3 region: CASSRMGYQETQYF. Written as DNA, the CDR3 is TGTGCCAGCAGCCGAATGGGTTACCAAGAGACCCAGTACTTC.

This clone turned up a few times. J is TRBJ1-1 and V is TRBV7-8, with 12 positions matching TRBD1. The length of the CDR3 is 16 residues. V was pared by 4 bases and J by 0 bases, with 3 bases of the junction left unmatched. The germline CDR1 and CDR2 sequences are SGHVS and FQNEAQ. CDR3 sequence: CASSWGQGALNTEAFF. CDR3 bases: TGTGCCAGCAGCTGGGGACAGGGGGCGCTGAACACTGAAGCTTTCTTT.

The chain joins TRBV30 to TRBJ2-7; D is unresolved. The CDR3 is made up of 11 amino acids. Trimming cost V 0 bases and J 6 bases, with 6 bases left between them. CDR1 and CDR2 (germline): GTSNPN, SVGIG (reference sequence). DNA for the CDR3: TGTGCCTGGAGTGTACTGCGCGAGCAGTACTTC. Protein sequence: CAWSVLREQYF.